This T cell receptor (beta chain) was sequenced for a study of OX40 agonist ivuxolimab in advanced cancers. Study overall: Across the patients, intravenous ivuxolimab was delivered every 2 weeks at 0.01 to 10 mg/kg.

Germline V gene data show CDR1 as DFQATT and CDR2 as SNEGSKA (reference sequence). V dropped 4 bases and J dropped 5 bases, with 8 bases sitting between them. This CDR3 contains 11 residues. Data came from immunoSEQ multiplex PCR; TCRdb stores just in-frame clones and leaves some out. The sample contains around 26,000 clones, approximately 90% of which appear only once. This sample comprised CD4+ or CD8+ T cells sorted from blood, obtained in a trial of the OX40 agonist ivuxolimab. The genes are TRBV20-1 and TRBJ2-5; no clear D. The receptor's source is an adult with an advanced solid tumor such as melanoma, head and neck, liver or kidney cancer. The CDR3 DNA reads as TGCAGTGCTAAGTTTGTTGAGACCCAGTACTTC. It codes for CSAKFVETQYF.